One and the same sample provided the 31 T cell receptor beta chains below, sequenced in a study of OX40 agonist ivuxolimab in advanced cancers. The repertoire was sequenced with immunoSEQ multiplex PCR; TCRdb's copy has only in-frame clones and lacks some. In the table there are approximately 80,000 clones, 89% of which are singletons. Sequences were derived from CD4+ or CD8+ T cells sorted from blood, sampled in a trial of the OX40 agonist ivuxolimab. The receptor set was obtained from an adult with an advanced solid tumor such as melanoma, head and neck, liver or kidney cancer.

J is TRBJ2-7 and V is TRBV7-2, with D perhaps matching TRBD2 (5 bases). V was pared by 2 bases and J by 1 base, with 15 bases between. Germline CDR1 and CDR2: SGHTA and FQGNSA. The CDR3 extends over 16 amino acids. The CDR3 coding sequence is TGTGCCAGCAGCTTATCCCGTCTAGCTGGGTCCTACGAGCAGTACTTC. Translating it yields CASSLSRLAGSYEQYF.

This rearrangement joins TRBV7-3 to TRBJ2-3; possibly TRBD1 for D (5 bases). V was shortened by 1 base and J by 5 bases, with 13 bases between the two germline ends. This CDR3 is 15 amino acids long. The germline V gene encodes CDR1 SGHTA and CDR2 FQGTGA. CDR3: CASSLRLGPQDTQYF. DNA of the CDR3: TGTGCCAGCAGCTTAAGGTTGGGGCCACAAGATACGCAGTATTTT. Supplemented by reference TRBV7-3 and TRBJ2-3, the full variable domain reads GAGVSQTPSNKVTEKGKYVELRCDPISGHTALYWYRQSLGQGPEFLIYFQGTGAADDSGLPNDRFFAVRPEGSVSTLKIQRTERGDSAVYLCASSLRLGPQDTQYFGPGTRLTVL.

V and J are TRBV11-3 and TRBJ2-7, with D perhaps given as TRBD1 or TRBD2 (5 bases each). Germline assignment: CDR1 SGHNT and CDR2 YENEEA. This CDR3 is built from 15 residues. V was shortened by 1 base and J by 3 bases, with 13 bases between the two germline ends. CDR3 amino acids: CASSLGPGSRYEQYF. The DNA for the CDR3 is TGTGCCAGCAGCTTAGGACCAGGGAGCCGCTACGAGCAGTACTTC.

This clone was counted only a few times. The J gene is TRBJ2-5, the V gene TRBV7-6; perhaps TRBD2 as D (6 bases). The length of the CDR3 is 14 residues. With 4 bases removed from V and 4 bases from J, the gap between germline ends came to 13 bases. The germline V gene has CDR1 SGHVS and CDR2 FNYEAQ. DNA for the CDR3: TGTGCCAGCAGCTCCTTAGCGGCAGCAGAGACCCAGTACTTC. Amino acids: CASSSLAAAETQYF.

The CDR3: CASSERGSDQLRTRGYTF. The CDR3 nucleotides read TGTGCCAGCAGTGAACGCGGATCGGATCAACTCCGTACCAGGGGCTACACCTTC. V and J are TRBV6-1 and TRBJ1-2; D not resolved. CDR3 length: 18 amino acids. V lost 2 bases and J lost 8, with 27 bases in between. Germline values: CDR1 MNHNS, CDR2 SASEGT.

The chain links TRBV27 to TRBJ2-1; tentatively, D is TRBD1 or TRBD2 (5 bases each). CDR3 length: 13 residues. Trimming shortened V by 4 bases and J by 10 bases, and 14 bases separated the two germline ends. Germline V lookup: CDR1 MNHEY, CDR2 SMNVEV (reference sequence). DNA of the CDR3: TGTGCCAGCAGTTCCTCTAATAGGGACGAGCAGTTCTTC. The encoded protein is CASSSSNRDEQFF.

The rearrangement links TRBV7-9 to TRBJ2-2; 15 nucleotides line up with TRBD2. Germline V gives CDR1 SEHNR, CDR2 FQNEAQ (reference sequence). Unmatched junction bases numbered 7, after V lost 11 bases and J lost 3 bases. There are 16 residues in the CDR3. The CDR3 loop reads CAGGTSGRKHTGELFF. The CDR3 nucleotides are TGTGCCGGAGGGACTAGCGGGAGGAAACACACCGGGGAGCTGTTTTTT.

CDR3 protein: CASSLGLAANEQFF. Written as DNA, the CDR3 is TGTGCCAGCAGCCTCGGACTAGCGGCCAATGAGCAGTTCTTC. This chain uses TRBV11-2 with TRBJ2-1; TRBD2 matches 10 bases. Germline V gene sequence: CDR1 SGHAT, CDR2 FQNNGV. Trimming at V came to 5 bases and at J to 6 bases, leaving 4 bases not matched to a gene. This CDR3 has 14 amino acids.

The chain uses TRBV21-1 and TRBJ1-4. TRBV21-1 is reported as a pseudogene. This CDR3 is built from 15 residues. This chain's CDR3 is CASSSRREGNEKLFF. The CDR3 DNA follows: TGTGCCAGCAGCTCACGGAGGGAAGGGAATGAAAAACTGTTTTTT.

This chain links TRBV4-3 with TRBJ1-5; TRBD1 aligns across 10 bases. V lost 1 base and J lost 6; bases outside the gene matches: 3. The germline V gene has CDR1 LGHNA and CDR2 YSLEER. This CDR3 is 15 amino acids long. The CDR3 DNA reads TGCGCCAGCAGCCAAGGTGGACAGGGGGGTCAGCCCCAGCATTTT. Translating gives CASSQGGQGGQPQHF.

The rearrangement links TRBV5-6 to TRBJ2-2; D possibly corresponds to TRBD1 (5 bases). There are 13 residues in the CDR3. V was shortened by 1 base and J by 6 bases, with 7 bases between the two germline ends. Germline CDR1 SGHDT, CDR2 YYEEEE. CDR3 amino acids: CASSLQGSGELFF. DNA for the CDR3: TGTGCCAGCAGCTTGCAGGGCTCCGGGGAGCTGTTTTTT.

The chain has TRBV5-4 and TRBJ2-7; 9 positions match TRBD1. Germline lookup yields CDR1 SGHNT and CDR2 YYREEE (reference sequence). The CDR3 totals 15 residues. Trimming removed 4 bases from V and 3 bases from J; junction bases left unmatched: 8. CDR3 sequence reads: CASSLTPDRGYEQYF. The CDR3 DNA reads TGTGCCAGCAGCCTAACCCCGGACAGGGGCTACGAGCAGTACTTC.

The rearrangement uses TRBV27 and TRBJ1-2; possible D gene TRBD1, 5 bases. Per the germline V gene, CDR1 is MNHEY and CDR2 is SMNVEV (reference sequence). This CDR3 comprises 17 residues. V dropped 5 bases and J dropped 4 bases, with 23 bases sitting between them. The CDR3 DNA reads as TGTGCCAGCAGTGCCCGTGGGGTAATGGCAGGGTCCTATGGCTACACCTTC. Translation gives CASSARGVMAGSYGYTF.

The V and J genes are TRBV6-6 and TRBJ1-2; 7 bases line up with TRBD1. Unmatched junction bases numbered 9, after V lost 7 bases and J lost 7 bases. This CDR3 spans 13 amino acids. Germline CDR1 MNHNY, CDR2 SVGAGI (reference sequence). The CDR3 loop is CASNPAGGAGYTF. CDR3 bases: TGTGCCAGCAACCCCGCAGGGGGGGCTGGCTACACCTTC.

The chain links TRBV28 to TRBJ2-5; the D call may be TRBD1 or TRBD2 (6 bases each). This CDR3 comprises 17 residues. Between the trimmed V and J ends, which lost 2 bases and 2 bases, there was a span of 18 bases. Germline CDR1 reads MDHEN; CDR2 reads SYDVKM. CDR3 sequence: CASSLIANGGLQETQYF. CDR3 DNA: TGTGCCAGCAGTTTAATTGCGAATGGGGGGCTTCAAGAGACCCAGTACTTC.

The rearrangement joins TRBV2 to TRBJ2-7, with D possibly being TRBD2 (6 bases). Germline CDR1 is SNHLY and CDR2 is FYNNEI. This CDR3 comprises 12 residues. Trimming removed 4 bases from V and 5 bases from J, with 9 bases in between. The DNA for the CDR3 is TGTGCCAGCAGTGTGGACTACAACGAGCAGTACTTC. This translates into CASSVDYNEQYF.

J is TRBJ2-2 and V is TRBV7-3; the D gene is possibly TRBD1 (6 bases). The CDR3 runs 14 residues. Germline V gene sequence: CDR1 SGHTA, CDR2 FQGTGA. The V end lost 5 bases, the J end lost 6 bases, and 13 bases lay between the germline ends. CDR3 DNA: TGTGCCAGCAGCCCGGACAGAGGGGCCGGGGAGCTGTTTTTT. Amino acid sequence: CASSPDRGAGELFF.

J is TRBJ2-3 and V is TRBV7-2, with no clear D. The germline gives CDR1 SGHTA, CDR2 FQGNSA. V lost 1 base and J 5 bases, leaving 1 base between the germline ends. This CDR3 has 11 residues. CDR3 in amino acids: CASSLVDTQYF. In DNA, the CDR3 is TGTGCCAGCAGCTTAGTAGATACGCAGTATTTT.

The chain couples TRBV9 to TRBJ2-1; 8 nucleotides agree with TRBD2. The CDR3 totals 17 residues. Trimming removed 3 bases from V and 3 bases from J; junction bases left unmatched: 11. The V gene's germline CDR1 is SGDLS and CDR2 YYNGEE. The CDR3 coding sequence is TGTGCCAGCAGCGCAGGCTTTGCCCGGGGGGGCTACAATGAGCAGTTCTTC. It specifies CASSAGFARGGYNEQFF.

The chain links TRBV5-4 to TRBJ2-7, with TRBD2 identical over 8 bases. This CDR3 has 16 residues. With 4 bases clipped from V and 2 bases from J, the junction kept 11 bases outside the gene matches. CDR1 and CDR2 from the germline V gene are SGHNT and YYREEE (reference sequence). The CDR3 DNA is TGTGCCAGCAGCGGGCAGACTAGCGCGGGGCCCTACGAGCAGTACTTC. Translated: CASSGQTSAGPYEQYF.

This chain joins TRBV6-5 and TRBJ2-3; D gene unclear. The CDR3 is 13 amino acids. Between the trimmed V and J ends, which lost 4 bases and 10 bases, there was a span of 15 bases. Germline CDR1 and CDR2: MNHEY and SVGAGI. As DNA, the CDR3 is TGTGCCAGCAGTTCGATGAAACCACCCGCGCAGTATTTT. Translated: CASSSMKPPAQYF.

This clone was picked up one time. The genes are TRBV11-2 and TRBJ2-1; 8 positions match TRBD1. The CDR3 has 15 residues. CDR1 SGHAT and CDR2 FQNNGV come from the germline V gene. V was pared by 0 bases and J by 3 bases, with 1 base of the junction left unmatched. This CDR3 reads CASSLDRGLYNEQFF. CDR3 coding DNA: TGTGCCAGCAGCTTAGACAGGGGGCTCTACAATGAGCAGTTCTTC.

The chain combines TRBV27 with TRBJ2-3; possible D gene TRBD2, 6 bases. V lost 5 bases and J 2 bases, leaving 26 bases between the germline ends. This CDR3 has 19 amino acids. Germline CDR1 MNHEY, CDR2 SMNVEV (reference sequence). This CDR3 reads CASSAYRGISGDYTDTQYF. For the CDR3, the DNA is TGTGCCAGCAGTGCCTATCGGGGGATTAGCGGAGATTACACAGATACGCAGTATTTT.

The V and J genes are TRBV5-6 and TRBJ1-3, with D perhaps matching TRBD1 (5 bases). V lost 5 bases to trimming and J lost 0 bases, with 15 bases between them. This CDR3 contains 16 residues. The V gene's germline CDR1 is SGHDT and CDR2 YYEEEE. This chain's CDR3 is CASRPGLSSSGNTIYF. CDR3 sequence (DNA): TGTGCCAGCAGGCCGGGACTCTCTAGCTCTGGAAACACCATATATTTT.

The CDR3 protein is CSVEVGRGYYGYTF. For the CDR3, the DNA is TGCAGCGTTGAAGTGGGTAGGGGGTACTATGGCTACACCTTC. The chain has TRBV29-1 and TRBJ1-2, with a possible D match to TRBD1 (6 bases). The CDR3 is made up of 14 amino acids. Per the germline V gene, CDR1 is SQVTM and CDR2 is ANQGSEA. The V end lost 1 base, the J end lost 3 bases, and 12 bases lay between the germline ends.

CDR3: CASTYRESGELFF. The CDR3 DNA reads as TGTGCCAGCACCTACAGGGAGTCCGGGGAGCTGTTTTTT. V usage is TRBV6-5 and J usage is TRBJ2-2, with D possibly being TRBD1 (6 bases). V shed 7 bases and J shed 6 bases, with 12 bases lying between them. The CDR3 sequence is 13 residues long. Germline V gene data show CDR1 as MNHEY and CDR2 as SVGAGI.

This sequence joins TRBV2 and TRBJ1-1; D possibly corresponds to TRBD1 (6 bases). Germline CDR1 is SNHLY and CDR2 is FYNNEI. The CDR3 is 14 residues long. Trimming pared 8 bases from V and 0 bases from J, leaving 13 bases between. The CDR3 DNA sequence: TGTGCCAGCGTAGGGGGAGCTCTGAACACTGAAGCTTTCTTT. Translation: CASVGGALNTEAFF. The variable domain in full, completed from reference TRBV2 and TRBJ1-1, reads EPEVTQTPSHQVTQMGQEVILRCVPISNHLYFYWYRQILGQKVEFLVSFYNNEISEKSEIFDDQFSVERPDGSNFTLKIRSTKLEDSAMYFCASVGGALNTEAFFGQGTRLTVV.

The chain employs TRBV19 and TRBJ2-7, with 7 bases fitting TRBD1. The CDR3 contains 17 residues. Trimming cost V 5 bases and J 1 base; bases outside gene matches: 14. Germline CDR1 LNHDA, CDR2 SQIVND (reference sequence). Written as DNA, the CDR3 is TGTGCCAGTAGTCCCAGACAGGGCCGCGGCGGTTCCTACGAGCAGTACTTC. This gives the protein CASSPRQGRGGSYEQYF. Full variable domain (missing parts from reference TRBV19 and TRBJ2-7): DGGITQSPKYLFRKEGQNVTLSCEQNLNHDAMYWYRQDPGQGLRLIYYSQIVNDFQKGDIAEGYSVSREKKESFPLTVTSAQKNPTAFYLCASSPRQGRGGSYEQYFGPGTRLTVT.

CDR3 in amino acids: CASSLVRGQGEFEAFF. The CDR3 region has the DNA TGTGCCAGCAGCTTAGTGAGAGGACAGGGAGAGTTTGAAGCTTTCTTT. V usage is TRBV11-2 and J usage is TRBJ1-1, with TRBD1 matching 8 bases. The CDR3 runs to 16 residues. V lost 1 base and J lost 7; bases outside the gene matches: 11. CDR1 is SGHAT and CDR2 is FQNNGV in the germline V gene.

This clone was observed once. J is TRBJ2-5 and V is TRBV7-2; D tentatively reads TRBD1 or TRBD2 (5 bases each). This CDR3 has 16 residues. Germline V gives CDR1 SGHTA, CDR2 FQGNSA. The V end was cut by 0 bases, the J end by 5 bases, with 16 bases between. The CDR3: CASSLARGRGSETQYF. The DNA of the CDR3 is TGTGCCAGCAGCTTAGCGCGCGGACGGGGCTCGGAGACCCAGTACTTC. The variable domain in full, completed from reference TRBV7-2 and TRBJ2-5, reads GAGVSQSPSNKVTEKGKDVELRCDPISGHTALYWYRQSLGQGLEFLIYFQGNSAPDKSGLPSDRFSAERTGGSVSTLTIQRTQQEDSAVYLCASSLARGRGSETQYFGPGTRLLVL.

This clone is a singleton in its sample. The chain links TRBV9 to TRBJ2-1; TRBD2 might be the D (5 bases). The length of the CDR3 is 16 residues. V lost 0 bases and J lost 0, with 10 bases in between. CDR1 SGDLS and CDR2 YYNGEE come from the germline V gene. CDR3 nucleotides: TGTGCCAGCAGCGTAGGGGAGCGGAACTCCTACAATGAGCAGTTCTTC. This sequence encodes CASSVGERNSYNEQFF.